A single sample gave rise to the 18 T cell receptor beta chains below, sequenced in a study of cytomegalovirus exposure and HLA in healthy donors. Use of 60 Vbeta and 13 Jbeta primers characterized the PCR. The assay was immunoSEQ multiplex PCR, and TCRdb's table has in-frame clones only and misses some. This table holds 180,000 or so clones, over 75% found once. The sequenced sample was PBMCs. The receptors stem from a woman in her twenties or thirties in good health and CMV-seronegative.

The V and J genes are TRBV2 and TRBJ1-5, with TRBD1 matching 8 bases. The CDR3 contains 15 residues. V was clipped by 4 bases and J by 3 bases; unmatched bases: 5. The germline gives CDR1 SNHLY, CDR2 FYNNEI. The CDR3 loop reads CASSADRGYNQPQHF. The CDR3 DNA is TGTGCCAGCAGTGCAGACAGGGGATACAATCAGCCCCAGCATTTT.

The chain joins TRBV19 to TRBJ1-2; 8 bases line up with TRBD1. CDR3 length: 15 amino acids. V gave up 6 bases and J gave up 3 bases; unmatched junction bases: 9. The V gene's germline CDR1 is LNHDA and CDR2 SQIVND (reference sequence). Written as DNA, the CDR3 is TGTGCCAGTAGGACTCACAGGGGGTCGGACTATGGCTACACCTTC. It is translated as CASRTHRGSDYGYTF.

This rearrangement joins TRBV10-1 to TRBJ2-3; D gene unclear. The ends were cut back, 2 bases at V and 6 bases at J, with 9 bases in the middle. Germline assignment: CDR1 WNHNN and CDR2 SYGVQD (reference sequence). The CDR3 runs 13 residues. The CDR3 protein is CASSEDRVDTQYF. The CDR3 region has the DNA TGCGCCAGCAGTGAGGATCGGGTGGATACGCAGTATTTT.

Only a few counts were recorded for this clone. The genes are TRBV7-6 and TRBJ2-3; D possibly corresponds to TRBD2 (6 bases). The V and J ends lost 2 bases and 2 bases respectively, with 14 bases between them. Germline loops: CDR1 SGHVS, CDR2 FNYEAQ. The CDR3 runs to 16 residues. This chain's CDR3 is CASSLIVRGHTDTQYF. CDR3 DNA: TGTGCCAGCAGCTTAATTGTGCGGGGCCACACAGATACGCAGTATTTT.

The rearrangement uses TRBV30 and TRBJ2-7; the match to TRBD1 covers 7 bases. J gave up 2 bases and V 8 bases, and 9 bases lay outside the gene matches. CDR3 length: 13 amino acids. Germline values: CDR1 GTSNPN, CDR2 SVGIG (reference sequence). The CDR3 coding sequence is TGTGCCACAAACAGGGGAAATACCTACGAGCAGTACTTC. It encodes CATNRGNTYEQYF.

The chain combines TRBV7-2 with TRBJ1-2, with TRBD1 matching over 9 bases. The CDR3 totals 14 residues. Looked up from germline, CDR1 is SGHTA and CDR2 is FQGNSA. The junction had 5 bases not matched to a gene; V was cut back by 3 bases and J by 6 bases. The CDR3 region has the DNA TGTGCCAGCAGCTTTAGACGGACAGGGGATGGCTACACCTTC. This translates into CASSFRRTGDGYTF.

This rearrangement joins TRBV5-8 to TRBJ1-5, with TRBD1 identical over 7 bases. The trim removed 4 bases at V and 0 bases at J, leaving 4 bases unmatched. The CDR3 has 15 residues. Germline CDR1 SGHTS, CDR2 YDEGEE. CDR3 coding DNA: TGTGCCAGCAGCCACGGACAGGTTAGCAATCAGCCCCAGCATTTT. Protein product: CASSHGQVSNQPQHF.

The chain is built from TRBV18 and TRBJ1-2, with TRBD1 matching 9 bases. Germline CDR1 is KGHSH and CDR2 is LQKENI. The CDR3 has 15 amino acids. The V segment lost 2 bases and the J segment 2 bases; nucleotides outside the gene matches: 3. The chain's CDR3 is CASSPSTGGNYGYTF. The CDR3 region has the DNA TGTGCCAGCTCACCATCGACAGGGGGGAACTATGGCTACACCTTC.

This clone was seen a few times. The V and J genes are TRBV5-3 and TRBJ1-1, with D tentatively TRBD1 (6 bases). TRBV5-3 is an ORF for which the function is uncertain. The length of the CDR3 is 13 residues. V lost 4 bases to trimming and J lost 1 base, with 8 bases between them. The CDR3 DNA is TGTGCCAGAAGCAAGACAGGGAACACTGAAGCTTTCTTT. Amino acids: CARSKTGNTEAFF.

The CDR3 spells CASSPRRGVGRGRGGNQPQHF. Written as DNA, the CDR3 is TGTGCCAGCAGTCCCCGGCGTGGGGTGGGCAGGGGGCGCGGGGGCAATCAGCCCCAGCATTTT. This chain uses TRBV27 with TRBJ1-5; TRBD1 matches 8 bases. Germline lookup yields CDR1 MNHEY and CDR2 SMNVEV (reference sequence). The trim removed 5 bases at V and 2 bases at J, leaving 23 bases unmatched. The CDR3 loop spans 21 amino acids.

J is TRBJ1-2 and V is TRBV18; D perhaps matches TRBD1 (5 bases). V was pared by 2 bases and J by 4 bases, with 14 bases between. There are 15 residues in the CDR3. CDR1 and CDR2 from the germline V gene are KGHSH and LQKENI. The CDR3: CASSPIKDNPYGYTF. The CDR3 bases are TGTGCCAGCTCACCAATAAAGGACAACCCCTATGGCTACACCTTC.

This clone appeared once. The chain combines TRBV28 with TRBJ1-2, with TRBD1 matching 11 bases. From germline, CDR1 is MDHEN and CDR2 SYDVKM. The CDR3 loop spans 17 amino acids. The trim removed 3 bases at V and 8 bases at J, leaving 14 bases unmatched. CDR3 residues: CASSLVGTGGGPGGYTF. CDR3 in DNA: TGTGCCAGCAGTTTGGTGGGGACAGGGGGGGGTCCGGGCGGCTACACCTTC.

This chain links TRBV6-1 with TRBJ1-1, with D tentatively TRBD1 (6 bases). Per germline, CDR1 MNHNS and CDR2 SASEGT. V was pared by 5 bases and J by 2 bases, with 12 bases between. CDR3 length: 14 residues. In nucleotides, the CDR3 is TGTGCCAGCAGTCGGCGGACAGATAACACTGAAGCTTTCTTT. This gives the protein CASSRRTDNTEAFF.

CDR3 amino acids: CASSVGRGETQYF. DNA of the CDR3: TGTGCCAGCAGCGTAGGACGGGGGGAGACCCAGTACTTC. The rearrangement uses TRBV9 and TRBJ2-5; D is possibly TRBD2 (6 bases). Germline V gene data show CDR1 as SGDLS and CDR2 as YYNGEE. V shed 0 bases and J shed 5 bases, with 8 bases lying between them. The CDR3 length is 13 residues. The full variable domain, rest sourced from reference TRBV9 and TRBJ2-5, is DSGVTQTPKHLITATGQRVTLRCSPRSGDLSVYWYQQSLDQGLQFLIQYYNGEERAKGNILERFSAQQFPDLHSELNLSSLELGDSALYFCASSVGRGETQYFGPGTRLLVL.

The chain recombines TRBV7-2 with TRBJ2-1; D not resolved. Germline-derived CDR1 and CDR2 are SGHTA and FQGNSA. Trimming removed 3 bases at V and 4 bases at J, with 7 bases between. This CDR3 spans 13 amino acids. This CDR3 reads CASSFLPYNEQFF. In DNA, the CDR3 is TGTGCCAGCAGCTTCCTCCCTTACAATGAGCAGTTCTTC.

The V call is TRBV5-1, the J call TRBJ2-2; 7 bases are shared with TRBD1. V was pared by 5 bases and J by 5 bases, with 0 bases of the junction left unmatched. The germline V gene has CDR1 SGHRS and CDR2 YFSETQ. CDR3 size: 12 residues. The CDR3 nucleotides are TGCGCCAGCAGACAGGGGACCGGGGAGCTGTTTTTT. Translated, it gives CASRQGTGELFF.

This clone was counted once. The CDR3 coding sequence is TGTGCCAGCAGTTCTTCCGACTGGGATGGCTACACCTTC. This encodes CASSSSDWDGYTF. V and J are TRBV6-5 and TRBJ1-2; D ambiguous. Trimming cost V 4 bases and J 6 bases, with 12 bases left between them. Germline-derived CDR1 and CDR2 are MNHEY and SVGAGI. This CDR3 has 13 amino acids.

The rearrangement uses TRBV30 and TRBJ2-7; D is perhaps TRBD1 (5 bases). This CDR3 has 16 residues. The germline gives CDR1 GTSNPN, CDR2 SVGIG (reference sequence). Trimming took off 0 bases at V and 0 bases at J, with 15 bases between the two ends. For the CDR3, the DNA is TGTGCCTGGAGTGTACTCGGCAGGGTGAGCTCCTACGAGCAGTACTTC. Translation: CAWSVLGRVSSYEQYF.